Following are 9 T cell receptor beta chains from one sample sequenced in a study of neoadjuvant anti-PD-1 for oral cavity cancer. Clones were read by immunoSEQ multiplex PCR, and TCRdb kept only the in-frame ones, dropping some. Among around 17,000 clones listed, under 75% were seen once. The material sequenced was PBMCs, taken before nivolumab (anti-PD-1) treatment. The receptors stem from a person aged 35-80 years with oral cavity squamous cell carcinoma.

The rearrangement joins TRBV2 to TRBJ1-2, with D perhaps TRBD1 (5 bases). Germline CDR1 SNHLY, CDR2 FYNNEI. With 3 bases removed from V and 4 bases from J, the gap between germline ends came to 15 bases. The length of the CDR3 is 15 residues. The CDR3 loop is CASSERVTGPYGYTF. The CDR3 region has the DNA TGTGCCAGCAGTGAGAGGGTGACGGGGCCCTATGGCTACACCTTC.

In this sample, this clone turned up a few times. The V call is TRBV7-2, the J call TRBJ1-2, with 9 bases that match TRBD1. Germline CDR1 SGHTA, CDR2 FQGNSA. The CDR3 consists of 16 residues. Trimming took 1 base from V and 8 from J; bases not matched to a gene: 11. The CDR3 sequence: CASSLGGSGTGHGYTF. The DNA for the CDR3 is TGTGCCAGCAGCTTAGGGGGGTCCGGGACAGGGCACGGCTACACCTTC.

The chain employs TRBV28 and TRBJ2-7; 7 bases agree with TRBD2. This CDR3 has 14 amino acids. J lost 5 bases, V lost 2 bases, and 6 bases had no gene match. Germline CDR1 and CDR2: MDHEN and SYDVKM. CDR3 in amino acids: CASSLGRGRDEQYF. The CDR3 DNA follows: TGTGCCAGCAGTTTAGGGAGGGGTAGAGACGAGCAGTACTTC.

This clone has a single count. This sequence joins TRBV7-2 and TRBJ2-2; 9 bases are shared with TRBD2. The J segment lost 4 bases and the V segment lost 1 base, leaving 4 bases of the junction unmatched. This CDR3 spans 16 amino acids. CDR1 and CDR2 (germline): SGHTA, FQGNSA. CDR3 DNA sequence: TGTGCCAGCAGCTTAGTAGCGGGAGTTGGCACCGGGGAGCTGTTTTTT. This translates into CASSLVAGVGTGELFF. Variable domain in full (rest from reference TRBV7-2 and TRBJ2-2): GAGVSQSPSNKVTEKGKDVELRCDPISGHTALYWYRQSLGQGLEFLIYFQGNSAPDKSGLPSDRFSAERTGGSVSTLTIQRTQQEDSAVYLCASSLVAGVGTGELFFGEGSRLTVL.

This rearrangement joins TRBV11-2 to TRBJ1-2, with D unclear. This CDR3 is 13 amino acids long. The germline V gene encodes CDR1 SGHAT and CDR2 FQNNGV. V lost 3 bases to trimming and J lost 4 bases, with 9 bases between them. The CDR3 nucleotides read TGTGCCAGCAGCTTCCAAACGGGCTATGGCTACACCTTC. Its protein product is CASSFQTGYGYTF.

V gene TRBV2 combines with J gene TRBJ2-7, with 11 bases aligning to TRBD2. This CDR3 has 14 amino acids. Germline CDR1 SNHLY, CDR2 FYNNEI. J lost 7 bases, V lost 3 bases, and 5 bases had no gene match. In DNA form, the CDR3 reads TGTGCCAGCAGTGAGCTTAGCGGGAGGGGGGAGCAGTACTTC. Residues: CASSELSGRGEQYF.

J is TRBJ1-2 and V is TRBV10-2, with 9 bases aligning to TRBD1. Germline V gene lookup returns CDR1 WSHSY and CDR2 SAAADI. The length of the CDR3 is 16 residues. The V gene end was trimmed by 4 bases and the J gene end by 2 bases; junction bases not matched to a gene: 8. CDR3 protein: CASSVSGTGTNYGYTF. In DNA, the CDR3 is TGCGCCAGCAGTGTGTCCGGGACAGGGACCAACTATGGCTACACCTTC.

The rearrangement joins TRBV6-4 to TRBJ2-3; D not resolved. Germline assignment: CDR1 MRHNA and CDR2 SNTAGT. The CDR3 length is 13 residues. V was clipped by 2 bases and J by 0 bases, with 3 bases between them. The CDR3 DNA sequence: TGTGCCAGCAGTGACGACAGCACAGATACGCAGTATTTT. Its protein product is CASSDDSTDTQYF.

This clone is a singleton in its sample. The chain is built from TRBV7-3 and TRBJ2-2, with D unresolved. CDR1 is SGHTA and CDR2 is FQGTGA in the germline V gene. CDR3 length equals 14 residues. With 3 bases removed from V and 2 bases from J, the gap between germline ends came to 7 bases. The CDR3 reads CASSFVGNTGELFF. The CDR3 DNA sequence: TGTGCCAGCAGCTTCGTAGGCAACACCGGGGAGCTGTTTTTT.